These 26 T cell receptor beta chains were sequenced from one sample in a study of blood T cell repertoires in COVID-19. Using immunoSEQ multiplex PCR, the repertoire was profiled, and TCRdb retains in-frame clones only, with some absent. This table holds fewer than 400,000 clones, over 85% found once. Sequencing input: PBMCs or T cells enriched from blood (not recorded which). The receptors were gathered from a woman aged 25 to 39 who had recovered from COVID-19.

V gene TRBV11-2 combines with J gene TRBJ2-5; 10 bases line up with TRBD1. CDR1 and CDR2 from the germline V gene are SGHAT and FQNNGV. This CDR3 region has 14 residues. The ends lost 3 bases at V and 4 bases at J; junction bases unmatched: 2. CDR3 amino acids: CASSFGQGGETQYF. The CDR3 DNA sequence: TGTGCCAGCAGCTTCGGACAGGGGGGAGAGACCCAGTACTTC.

The CDR3 sequence is CASSPEGGSSGANVLTF. For the CDR3, the DNA is TGTGCCAGCTCACCAGAGGGGGGGAGCTCTGGGGCCAACGTCCTGACTTTC. The rearrangement joins TRBV18 to TRBJ2-6; D is perhaps TRBD2 (7 bases). The CDR3 spans 17 residues. Germline V lookup: CDR1 KGHSH, CDR2 LQKENI. Trimming removed 2 bases at V and 0 bases at J, with 11 bases between.

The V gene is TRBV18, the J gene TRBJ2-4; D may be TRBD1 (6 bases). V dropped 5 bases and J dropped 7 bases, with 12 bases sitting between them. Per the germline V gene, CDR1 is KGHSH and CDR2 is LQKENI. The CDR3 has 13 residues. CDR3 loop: CASSAHRANIQYF. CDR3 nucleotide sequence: TGTGCCAGCTCAGCCCACAGGGCCAACATTCAGTACTTC.

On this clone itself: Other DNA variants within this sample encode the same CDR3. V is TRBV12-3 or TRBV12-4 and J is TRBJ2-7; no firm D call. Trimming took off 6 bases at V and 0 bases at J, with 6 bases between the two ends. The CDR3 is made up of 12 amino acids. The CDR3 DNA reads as TGTGCCAGCAGCCGTAGCTCCTACGAGCAGTACTTC. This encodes CASSRSSYEQYF.

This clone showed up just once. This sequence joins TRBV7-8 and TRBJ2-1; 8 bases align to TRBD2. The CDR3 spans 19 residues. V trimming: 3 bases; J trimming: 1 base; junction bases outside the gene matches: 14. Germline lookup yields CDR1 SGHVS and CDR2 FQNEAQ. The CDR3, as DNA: TGTGCCAGCAGCTTCTCTCTATCCCTTAGCGGGGTATCCTACAATGAGCAGTTCTTC. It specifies CASSFSLSLSGVSYNEQFF.

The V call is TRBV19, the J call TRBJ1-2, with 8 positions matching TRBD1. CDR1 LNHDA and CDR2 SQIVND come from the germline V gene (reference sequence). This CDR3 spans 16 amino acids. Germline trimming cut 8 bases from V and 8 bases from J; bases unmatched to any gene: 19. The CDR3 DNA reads TGTGCCAGTTTCCGGGACAGGTCCCCCGGGAAGGAAGGCTACACCTTC. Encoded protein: CASFRDRSPGKEGYTF.

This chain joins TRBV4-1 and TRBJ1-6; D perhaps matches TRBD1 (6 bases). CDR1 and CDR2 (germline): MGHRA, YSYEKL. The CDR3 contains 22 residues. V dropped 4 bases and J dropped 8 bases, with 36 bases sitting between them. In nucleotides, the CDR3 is TGCGCCAGCAGCCGCCTTATATCCCCCAAGGGACACATTTCCAGAGGGGATTCACCCCTCCACTTT. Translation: CASSRLISPKGHISRGDSPLHF.

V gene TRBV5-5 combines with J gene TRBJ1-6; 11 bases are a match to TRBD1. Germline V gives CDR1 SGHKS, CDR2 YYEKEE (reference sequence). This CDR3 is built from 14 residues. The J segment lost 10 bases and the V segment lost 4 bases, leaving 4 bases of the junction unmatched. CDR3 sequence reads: CASSGQGAGSPLHF. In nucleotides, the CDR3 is TGTGCCAGCAGCGGACAGGGGGCAGGGTCACCCCTCCACTTT.

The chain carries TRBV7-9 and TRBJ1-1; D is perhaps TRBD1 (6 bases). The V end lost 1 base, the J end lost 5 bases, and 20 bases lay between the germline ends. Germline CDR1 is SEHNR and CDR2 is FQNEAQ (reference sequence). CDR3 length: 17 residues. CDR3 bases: TGTGCCAGCAGCTTAGTTACAGGGCCTCTTCGAGGGACTGAAGCTTTCTTT. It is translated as CASSLVTGPLRGTEAFF.

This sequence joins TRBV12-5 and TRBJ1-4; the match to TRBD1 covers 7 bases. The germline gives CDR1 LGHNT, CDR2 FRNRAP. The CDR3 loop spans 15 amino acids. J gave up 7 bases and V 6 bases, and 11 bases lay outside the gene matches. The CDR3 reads CASGREQGQSEKLFF. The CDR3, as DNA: TGTGCTAGTGGCCGTGAACAGGGGCAGAGTGAAAAACTGTTTTTT.

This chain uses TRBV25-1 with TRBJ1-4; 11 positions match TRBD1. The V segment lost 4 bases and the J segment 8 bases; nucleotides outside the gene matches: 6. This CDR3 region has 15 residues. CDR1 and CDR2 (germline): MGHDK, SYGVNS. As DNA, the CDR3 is TGTGCCAGCAGTGGTAGGGACAGGGGGGACGAAAAACTGTTTTTT. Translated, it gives CASSGRDRGDEKLFF.

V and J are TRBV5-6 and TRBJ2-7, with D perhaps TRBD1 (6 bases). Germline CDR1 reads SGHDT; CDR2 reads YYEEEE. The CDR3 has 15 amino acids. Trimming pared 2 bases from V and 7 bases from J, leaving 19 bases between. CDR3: CASSLRYHRVWEQYF. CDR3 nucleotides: TGTGCCAGCAGCTTACGGTATCACAGGGTCTGGGAGCAGTACTTC. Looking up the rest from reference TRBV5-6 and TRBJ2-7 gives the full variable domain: DAGVTQSPTHLIKTRGQQVTLRCSPKSGHDTVSWYQQALGQGPQFIFQYYEEEERQRGNFPDRFSGHQFPNYSSELNVNALLLGDSALYLCASSLRYHRVWEQYFGPGTRLTVT.

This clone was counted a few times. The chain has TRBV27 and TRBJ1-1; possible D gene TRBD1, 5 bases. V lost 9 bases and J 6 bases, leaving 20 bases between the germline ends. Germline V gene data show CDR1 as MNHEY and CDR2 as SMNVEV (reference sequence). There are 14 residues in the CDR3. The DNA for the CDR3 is TGTGCCAGTGGGGGGGGGAAGGTTCTCCCTGAAGCTTTCTTT. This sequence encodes CASGGGKVLPEAFF.

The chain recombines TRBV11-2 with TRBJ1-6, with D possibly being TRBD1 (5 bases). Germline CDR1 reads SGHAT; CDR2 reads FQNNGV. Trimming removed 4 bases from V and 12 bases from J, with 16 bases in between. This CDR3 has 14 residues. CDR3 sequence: CASSSLYGGRPLHF. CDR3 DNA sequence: TGTGCCAGCAGCTCCCTCTACGGGGGTAGACCCCTCCACTTT.

Written as DNA, the CDR3 is TGTGCCAGCACCCCAGGCGGGACAGGGGTCACTGAAGCTTTCTTT. Its translation is CASTPGGTGVTEAFF. This chain joins TRBV28 and TRBJ1-1; 10 bases match TRBD1. After removal of 7 bases from V and 4 bases from J, the junction contained 9 bases not matched to a gene. The germline V gene encodes CDR1 MDHEN and CDR2 SYDVKM. This CDR3 has 15 residues.

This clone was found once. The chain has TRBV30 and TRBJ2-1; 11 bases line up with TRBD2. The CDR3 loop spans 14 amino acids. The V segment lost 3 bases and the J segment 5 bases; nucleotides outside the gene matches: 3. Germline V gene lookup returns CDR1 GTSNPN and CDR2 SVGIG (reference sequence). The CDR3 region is CAWRIAGGDNEQFF. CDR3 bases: TGTGCCTGGAGGATAGCGGGAGGGGACAATGAGCAGTTCTTC.

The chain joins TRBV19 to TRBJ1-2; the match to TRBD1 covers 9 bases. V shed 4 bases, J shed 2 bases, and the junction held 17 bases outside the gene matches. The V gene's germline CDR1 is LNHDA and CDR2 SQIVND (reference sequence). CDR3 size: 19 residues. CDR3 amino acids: CASSTLDRDRDYWNYGYTF. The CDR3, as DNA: TGTGCCAGTAGTACTTTAGACCGGGACAGGGACTATTGGAACTATGGCTACACCTTC.

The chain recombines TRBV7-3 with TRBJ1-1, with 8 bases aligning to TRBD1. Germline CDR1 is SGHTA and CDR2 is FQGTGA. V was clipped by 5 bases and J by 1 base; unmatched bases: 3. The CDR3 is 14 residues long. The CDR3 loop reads CASSPDRGNTEAFF. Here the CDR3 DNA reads TGTGCCAGCAGCCCAGACAGGGGGAACACTGAAGCTTTCTTT.

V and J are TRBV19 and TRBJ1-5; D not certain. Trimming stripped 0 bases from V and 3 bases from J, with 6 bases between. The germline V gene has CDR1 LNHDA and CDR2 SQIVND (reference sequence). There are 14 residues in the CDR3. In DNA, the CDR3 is TGTGCCAGTAGTATAGAGGCTTCCAATCAGCCCCAGCATTTT. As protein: CASSIEASNQPQHF.

In nucleotides, the CDR3 is TGTGCCAGCAGCACCGGGACAGGCGGCTCACCCCTCCACTTT. This codes for CASSTGTGGSPLHF. This chain joins TRBV27 and TRBJ1-6, with TRBD1 matching 8 bases. The CDR3 is 14 residues long. V dropped 6 bases and J dropped 10; count of bases not matched to a gene: 8. Germline assignment: CDR1 MNHEY and CDR2 SMNVEV (reference sequence).

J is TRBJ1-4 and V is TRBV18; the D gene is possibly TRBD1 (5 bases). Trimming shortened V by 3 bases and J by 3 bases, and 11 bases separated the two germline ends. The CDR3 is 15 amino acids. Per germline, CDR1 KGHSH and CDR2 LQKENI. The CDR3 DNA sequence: TGTGCCAGCTCACCGCAGGGAAGAGCTAATGAAAAACTGTTTTTT. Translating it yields CASSPQGRANEKLFF.

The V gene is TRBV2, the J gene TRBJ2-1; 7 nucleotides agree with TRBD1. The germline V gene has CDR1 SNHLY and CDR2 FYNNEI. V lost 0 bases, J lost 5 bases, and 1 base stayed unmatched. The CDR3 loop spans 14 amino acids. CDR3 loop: CASSEATGNNEQFF. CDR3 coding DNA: TGTGCCAGCAGTGAAGCGACAGGGAACAATGAGCAGTTCTTC.

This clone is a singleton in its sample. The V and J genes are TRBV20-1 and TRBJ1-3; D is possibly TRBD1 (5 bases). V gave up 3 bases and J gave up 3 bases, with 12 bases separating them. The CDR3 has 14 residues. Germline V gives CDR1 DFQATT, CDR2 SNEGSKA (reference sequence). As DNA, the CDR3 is TGCAGTGCTAGTAAAAGGGGACTTGGAAACACCATATATTTT. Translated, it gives CSASKRGLGNTIYF.

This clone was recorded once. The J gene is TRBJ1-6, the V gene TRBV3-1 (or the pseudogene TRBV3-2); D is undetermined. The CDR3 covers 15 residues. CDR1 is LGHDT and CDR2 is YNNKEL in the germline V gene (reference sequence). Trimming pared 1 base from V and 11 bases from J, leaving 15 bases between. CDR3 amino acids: CASSQGRQIGAPLHF. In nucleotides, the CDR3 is TGTGCCAGCAGCCAAGGTCGGCAGATCGGGGCACCCCTCCACTTT.

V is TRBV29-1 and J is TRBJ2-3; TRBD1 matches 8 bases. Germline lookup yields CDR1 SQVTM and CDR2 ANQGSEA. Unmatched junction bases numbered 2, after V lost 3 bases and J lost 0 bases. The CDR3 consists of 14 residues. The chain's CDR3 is CSVDRQGSTDTQYF. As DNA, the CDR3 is TGCAGCGTTGACCGACAGGGGAGCACAGATACGCAGTATTTT.

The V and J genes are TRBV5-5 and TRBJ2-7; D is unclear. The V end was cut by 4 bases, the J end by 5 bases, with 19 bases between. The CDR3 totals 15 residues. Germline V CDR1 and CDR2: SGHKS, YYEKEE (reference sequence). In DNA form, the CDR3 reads TGTGCCAGCAGCGAAAAACAGATTCTTGTGGACGAGCAGTACTTC. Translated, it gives CASSEKQILVDEQYF.